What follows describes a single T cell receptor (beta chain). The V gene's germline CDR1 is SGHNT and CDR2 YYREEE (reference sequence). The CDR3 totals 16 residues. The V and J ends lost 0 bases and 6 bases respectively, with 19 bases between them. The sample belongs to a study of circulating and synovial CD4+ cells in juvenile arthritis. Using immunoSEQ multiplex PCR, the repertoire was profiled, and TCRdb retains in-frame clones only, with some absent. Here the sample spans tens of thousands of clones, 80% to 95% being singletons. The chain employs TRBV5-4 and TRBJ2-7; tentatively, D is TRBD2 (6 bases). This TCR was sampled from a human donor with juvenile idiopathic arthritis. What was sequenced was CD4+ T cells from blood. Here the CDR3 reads CASSLGDPASGVEQYF. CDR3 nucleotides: TGTGCCAGCAGCTTGGGGGATCCGGCATCGGGGGTCGAGCAGTACTTC.